Listed here are 6 T cell receptor beta chains from one sample, sequenced in a study of Graves' ophthalmopathy and Graves' hyperthyroidism. Amplified material comprised TCR beta CDR3 regions derived from RNA transcripts. Second-round multiplex PCR came after first-round RT-PCR with HTBI primers. TCRdb re-called the multiplex PCR reads with MiXCR, one entry per CDR3 protein. The profile shows about 550,000 distinct CDR3 sequences, approximately 35% of them singletons. Sample: peripheral blood or thyroid tissue (not recorded which). Receptor source: an adult man with Graves' hyperthyroidism.

This clonotype was detected ten times or more. The rearrangement links TRBV5-6 to TRBJ1-1, with D hard to call. Germline CDR1 and CDR2: SGHDT and YYEEEE. The CDR3 sequence is 17 residues long. Trimming took off 0 bases at V and 1 base at J, with 16 bases between the two ends. CDR3 DNA: TGTGCCAGCAGCTTGGGGGAGACGCGTTTGGGGAACACTGAAGCTTTCTTT. This codes for CASSLGETRLGNTEAFF.

This clonotype was counted once. The gene calls are TRBV10-3 and TRBJ2-7; tentative D call: TRBD1 (5 bases). From germline, CDR1 is ENHRY and CDR2 SYGVKD. The length of the CDR3 is 14 residues. V was clipped by 2 bases and J by 3 bases, with 11 bases between them. The CDR3 DNA reads as TGTGCCATCAGTGAGGGGGCGTTATTCTACGAGCAGTACTTC. This sequence encodes CAISEGALFYEQYF.

This clonotype was detected ten times or more. This sequence joins TRBV5-8 and TRBJ1-6, with 7 bases fitting TRBD1. The CDR3 spans 16 residues. Germline loops: CDR1 SGHTS, CDR2 YDEGEE. With V trimmed by 4 bases and J by 5 bases, 9 bases remained unmatched. The CDR3 coding sequence is TGTGCCAGCAGCCTCGTGGGCAGGGGGAATAATTCACCCCTCCACTTT. This translates into CASSLVGRGNNSPLHF.

A word on this clonotype: The junction differs from germline at one of its ends, possibly a read error. The chain couples TRBV13 to TRBJ1-3, with D possibly TRBD1 on 5 matching bases. Germline assignment: CDR1 PRHDT and CDR2 FYEKMQ (reference sequence). The CDR3 has 16 residues. The CDR3, as DNA: TGCGCCAGCAGCCAAGTCGAGGGGAGCTCTGGAAACACCATATATTTT. Translation gives CASSQVEGSSGNTIYF.

This clonotype was detected a few times. The chain is built from TRBV12-3 or TRBV12-4 and TRBJ1-1, with D perhaps TRBD1 (5 bases). The CDR3 length is 12 residues. Trimming cost V 3 bases and J 7 bases, with 9 bases left between them. The CDR3 sequence is CASSLLGLEAFF. The CDR3 DNA reads as TGTGCCAGCAGTTTGTTGGGACTTGAAGCTTTCTTT.

As for this clonotype: Mismatch with germline at one junction end may stem from a read error. This rearrangement joins TRBV20-1 to TRBJ1-5, with TRBD1 as a possible D gene (5 bases). The germline gives CDR1 DFQATT, CDR2 SNEGSKA (reference sequence). This CDR3 is built from 14 residues. Here the CDR3 reads CSARRGPSTDTKYF. Here the CDR3 DNA reads TGCAGTGCCAGGCGGGGACCTAGCACAGATACGAAGTATTTT.